This TCR beta chain stems from a study of cytomegalovirus exposure and HLA in healthy donors. Findings and caveats of the study: According to a later analysis, most TCR beta chains associated with CMV appeared HLA-restricted. The records held CMV serostatus as the only immune exposure information.

Comments on this clone: Its antigen is as yet unknown.

With 60 Vbeta and 13 Jbeta primers, the PCR was carried out. Assay used: immunoSEQ multiplex PCR; TCRdb lists only in-frame clones, some missing. The sample shows some 140,000 clones, approximately 77% of them seen only once. Germline V gene lookup returns CDR1 SGHRS and CDR2 YFSETQ. Trimming removed 2 bases from V and 8 bases from J; junction bases left unmatched: 6. The CDR3 contains 14 residues. This TCR derives from a woman aged 40 to 50 in good health and CMV-seronegative. The rearrangement uses TRBV5-1 and TRBJ1-2; 10 nucleotides match TRBD1. The sequenced sample was PBMCs. CDR3 sequence: CASSFGDRGLGYTF. CDR3 bases: TGCGCCAGCAGCTTCGGCGACAGGGGGCTCGGCTACACCTTC.